This TCR beta chain emerged from a study of blood T cell repertoires in COVID-19 (dated by TCRdb to the early 2020s). Concerning the study at large: Samples covering the acute and convalescent phases of COVID-19 were provided by collaborators in the United States, Italy and Spain. The material from the prospective study consisted of cDNA or gDNA derived from T cells, B-cell-depleted T cells, or PBMCs. The dataset comprised deeply sampled blood TCRbeta repertoires from subjects exposed to, actively infected with, or recovered from COVID-19. The repertoires were released in a freely available public database intended as a resource for research on the immune response to SARS-CoV-2. Samples were obtained from the ongoing ImmuneRACE study (first 160 participants) and from 1,254 subjects provided by 6 global collaborators. Sample metadata almost always included a de-identified subject ID, COVID-19 status, age in years and sex. Where HLA class I and class II types were available, the types were taken from metadata supplied by the sample provider, not from assay-based typing. Beyond this particular receptor, the publication reports: How much clinical and demographic metadata was included differed by source and by participant, and the metadata was provided uncurated.

With regard to this clone: Its recognized antigen is unknown. The input lacks base qualities; no much larger clone sits a single base away.

Deletion took 2 bases off V and 0 bases off J, with a span of 3 bases between the germline ends. From cysteine to phenylalanine, the CDR3 is 13 amino acids long. Only the CDR3 DNA is retained, 39 bases long and in frame from the first base. The germline V gene encodes CDR1 SGHKS and CDR2 YYEKEE (reference sequence). Each collaborating institution followed its own protocols to collect whole blood in K2EDTA tubes. Collaborator samples were shipped for TCRbeta analysis as frozen whole blood, isolated PBMCs, or DNA extracted from either sample type. TCRbeta CDR3 regions were amplified from genomic DNA using the immunoSEQ Assay, a bias-controlled multiplex PCR. On the authors' methods: The number of nucleated cells in each sample was estimated from the amplification of reference gene primers within the assay. To quantify the absolute abundance of each unique TCRbeta CDR3 rearrangement, sequence reads were collapsed and filtered. For each sample, productive Simpson clonality was calculated by taking the square root of Simpson's diversity index across productive rearrangements. TCRdb retrieved this table from immuneACCESS and kept in-frame rearrangements only. Not all clones are present; in checked studies, unresolved V genes account for under half, and no reason is known for the remainder. That table furnishes V, J and clone size, whereas the DNA furnished D and trimming. The sample contains roughly 190,000 clones, more than 75% of them found a single time. Together, the top ten hold roughly 8.7% of the sample.

The rearrangement combines TRBV5-5 with TRBJ2-4; the D gene is not confidently resolved. This receptor was identified in a woman in her forties or fifties with active or convalescent COVID-19. The specimen sequenced was peripheral blood. Read as DNA, the sequence is TGTGCCAGCAGCTTACTAGCCAAAAACATTCAGTACTTC. Its amino acids are CASSLLAKNIQYF.